What follows are 13 T cell receptor beta chains derived from one specimen sequenced in a study of blood T cells in healthy people across ages (dated by TCRdb to the mid-2010s). Library creation used 5' RACE. Sequenced using an Illumina HiSeq 2500. A second PCR of roughly 7 to 11 cycles was performed with a sample-barcoded 5' primer and a J-beta primer mix. The public reads were reprocessed in TCRdb via fastp at Q25 and MiXCR, keeping in-frame beta chains. A single entry per CDR3 protein holds the most common genes and DNA from its merged rows. This sample gives more than 650,000 distinct CDR3 sequences in total; roughly 53% of them show up just once. Jointly, the top ten make up about 42% of the sample. Input material: blood. These receptors were obtained from a man older than 75 in good health.

The genes are TRBV6-1 and TRBJ2-7; TRBD1 might be the D (6 bases). Germline CDR1 MNHNS, CDR2 SASEGT. The CDR3 is 15 residues long. Trimming pared 5 bases from V and 5 bases from J, leaving 19 bases between. The CDR3 bases are TGTGCCAGCAGTCCCCTACAGGGCGCCCGGAACGAGCAGTACTTC. Amino acid sequence: CASSPLQGARNEQYF.

The chain links TRBV6-1 to TRBJ2-2; D is uncertain. CDR1 is MNHNS and CDR2 is SASEGT in the germline V gene. The CDR3 is made up of 15 amino acids. The V end lost 4 bases, the J end lost 0 bases, and 9 bases lay between the germline ends. CDR3 coding DNA: TGTGCCAGCAGTGGGTCCCGAGCGAACACCGGGGAGCTGTTTTTT. Translated: CASSGSRANTGELFF.

Ten or more counts support this clonotype. At one boundary the junction diverges from the germline segment, which might be a read error. This chain links TRBV5-1 with TRBJ2-3, with 11 bases lining up with TRBD2. Germline-derived CDR1 and CDR2 are SGHRS and YFSETQ. The CDR3 runs 15 residues. The DNA of the CDR3 is TGTGCCAGCAGCCCGGGACTAGCGGGCACAGATACGCAGTATTTT. This gives the protein CASSPGLAGTDTQYF.

The J gene is TRBJ1-5, the V gene TRBV7-2; D not certain. Trimming left V 3 bases short and J 0 bases short, with 3 bases between. This CDR3 is built from 13 residues. Germline V gives CDR1 SGHTA, CDR2 FQGNSA. CDR3 sequence (DNA): TGTGCCAGCAGCTTCGATAGCAATCAGCCCCAGCATTTT. Its protein is CASSFDSNQPQHF.

At least ten counts were recorded for this clonotype. The chain recombines TRBV7-9 with TRBJ1-5, with a weak D call TRBD1 (6 bases). There are 14 residues in the CDR3. V was shortened by 5 bases and J by 4 bases, with 12 bases between the two germline ends. Germline values: CDR1 SEHNR, CDR2 FQNEAQ (reference sequence). The CDR3, as DNA: TGTGCCAGCAGCGCCCGGGGGGCAAATCAGCCCCAGCATTTT. Translated, it gives CASSARGANQPQHF.

This chain links TRBV6-5 with TRBJ1-6, with D maybe TRBD1 (5 bases). The ends were cut back, 0 bases at V and 0 bases at J, with 15 bases in the middle. The CDR3 is 19 residues long. Germline CDR1 is MNHEY and CDR2 is SVGAGI. CDR3 region: CASSYSSSGRSSYNSPLHF. The DNA of the CDR3 is TGTGCCAGCAGTTACTCGAGTTCAGGGAGGTCCTCCTATAATTCACCCCTCCACTTT.

This clonotype turned up a few times. CDR3 DNA: TGCGCCAGCAGCTTGAAGGACAACACCGGGGAGCTGTTTTTT. Translating gives CASSLKDNTGELFF. The chain is built from TRBV5-1 and TRBJ2-2; D is ambiguous. CDR3 length: 14 amino acids. The germline V and J ends were trimmed by 1 base and 2 bases, with 6 bases remaining between them. Germline V gives CDR1 SGHRS, CDR2 YFSETQ. The whole variable domain, filled in from reference TRBV5-1 and TRBJ2-2, reads KAGVTQTPRYLIKTRGQQVTLSCSPISGHRSVSWYQQTPGQGLQFLFEYFSETQRNKGNFPGRFSGRQFSNSRSEMNVSTLELGDSALYLCASSLKDNTGELFFGEGSRLTVL.

This clonotype was seen a few times. The chain has TRBV18 and TRBJ1-5; TRBD1 aligns across 9 bases. The CDR3 extends over 15 amino acids. Trimming cost V 5 bases and J 3 bases; bases outside gene matches: 5. Per germline, CDR1 KGHSH and CDR2 LQKENI. CDR3 DNA: TGTGCCAGCTCAGCCTGGACAGGGGCCAATCAGCCCCAGCATTTT. It yields the protein CASSAWTGANQPQHF.

The V and J genes are TRBV28 and TRBJ1-2; D might be TRBD1 (5 bases). This CDR3 spans 13 amino acids. V lost 5 bases, J lost 8 bases, and 15 bases lay in between. Per the germline V gene, CDR1 is MDHEN and CDR2 is SYDVKM. DNA for the CDR3: TGTGCCAGCAGTCCCTTTGGGGGATCGGGCTACACCTTC. Residues: CASSPFGGSGYTF.

This clonotype turned up a few times. The chain employs TRBV12-3 or TRBV12-4 and TRBJ2-6, with TRBD1 matching 8 bases. The V segment lost 7 bases and the J segment 2 bases; nucleotides outside the gene matches: 7. The CDR3 has 16 amino acids. CDR3 nucleotide sequence: TGTGCCAGCACCCCGGGACAGGAGGCTGGGGCCAACGTCCTGACTTTC. Translated: CASTPGQEAGANVLTF.

This clonotype has only a few counts. V gene TRBV7-2 combines with J gene TRBJ2-1, with D perhaps given as TRBD1 or TRBD2 (5 bases each). The CDR3 runs 14 residues. Germline loops: CDR1 SGHTA, CDR2 FQGNSA. V was shortened by 0 bases and J by 9 bases, with 12 bases between the two germline ends. The CDR3 here is CASSLARGQSEQFF. Written as DNA, the CDR3 is TGTGCCAGCAGCTTAGCGAGGGGCCAGAGTGAGCAGTTCTTC.

Here the CDR3 reads CASSPTGVADAQYF. The CDR3, as DNA: TGTGCCAGCAGTCCGACAGGGGTTGCGGATGCGCAGTATTTT. The chain uses TRBV12-3 or TRBV12-4 and TRBJ2-3, with 8 bases aligning to TRBD1. Losses at the gene ends were 5 bases for V and 10 bases for J; bases not matched to a gene: 11. The CDR3 is 14 residues long.

The V and J genes are TRBV12-3 or TRBV12-4 and TRBJ2-3, with D perhaps matching TRBD1 (6 bases). The CDR3 runs to 16 residues. Deletions cut 3 bases from V and 0 bases from J, with 13 bases between. The CDR3 loop is CASSFWGQLSTDTQYF. The CDR3 nucleotides read TGTGCCAGCAGTTTTTGGGGACAACTGAGCACAGATACGCAGTATTTT.